This T cell receptor (beta chain) was retrieved from a study of CD8+CD57+ T cells in acquired aplastic anemia. Study at large: Across the sorted CD4+ and CD8+ cells, DNA amounts averaged roughly 3.5 ug.

Patients picked for sequencing had shown CD8+CD57+ cell expansion detected by flow cytometry. Comment on this clonotype: Antigen: not known.

Overall study results and limits: No significant patient-versus-control difference appeared in CD8+ Simpson's diversity.

Template material for TCR beta VDJ and CDR3 profiling consisted of genomic DNA. TCRdb reprocessed the reads via MiXCR and lists one record per CDR3 protein. The table includes some 170,000 distinct CDR3 sequences, roughly 48% detected once. The CDR3 is 13 residues long. Per the germline V gene, CDR1 is DFQATT and CDR2 is SNEGSKA (reference sequence). Trimming removed 6 bases at V and 0 bases at J, with 10 bases between. The TCR originated in a human donor with aplastic anemia. The material sequenced was sorted CD4+, CD8+, or CD8+CD57+ T cells (not recorded which) from PBMCs. V is TRBV20-1 and J is TRBJ2-3, with D possibly being TRBD2 (6 bases). The CDR3 loop is CSAHGGSTDTQYF. CDR3 bases: TGCAGTGCCCACGGGGGAAGCACAGATACGCAGTATTTT.